The 23 T cell receptor beta chains below come from one sample, sequenced in a study of cytomegalovirus exposure and HLA in healthy donors. A multiplex PCR was run with 60 Vbeta primers and 13 Jbeta primers. This table comes from immunoSEQ multiplex PCR, and its TCRdb copy is limited to in-frame clones, with some not included. Of about 67,000 clones listed, around 63% are singletons. The source material was PBMCs. These receptors were collected from a woman aged 25 to 45 in good health and CMV-seronegative.

The V and J genes are TRBV29-1 and TRBJ2-5; TRBD1 matches 8 bases. Germline V gene lookup returns CDR1 SQVTM and CDR2 ANQGSEA. This CDR3 is built from 14 residues. Trimming took 1 base from V and 4 from J; bases not matched to a gene: 5. The CDR3 sequence: CSVEGPGQGETQYF. The CDR3 DNA follows: TGCAGCGTTGAAGGCCCTGGACAGGGAGAGACCCAGTACTTC.

The chain carries TRBV6-1 and TRBJ1-2, with D unresolved. The CDR3 consists of 12 residues. Germline lookup yields CDR1 MNHNS and CDR2 SASEGT. Trimming cost V 3 bases and J 7 bases, with 9 bases left between them. CDR3 in DNA: TGTGCCAGCAGTGATCGCTTTAGTGGCTACACCTTC. This encodes CASSDRFSGYTF.

The chain couples TRBV7-3 to TRBJ2-5, with TRBD2 matching over 8 bases. The CDR3 sequence is 16 residues long. CDR1 and CDR2 (germline): SGHTA, FQGTGA. V gave up 1 base and J gave up 4 bases; unmatched junction bases: 8. CDR3 sequence: CASSLNSRGGGETQYF. The CDR3 DNA sequence: TGTGCCAGCAGCTTAAATTCCCGGGGGGGTGGAGAGACCCAGTACTTC. The whole variable domain, remainder taken from reference TRBV7-3 and TRBJ2-5, is GAGVSQTPSNKVTEKGKYVELRCDPISGHTALYWYRQSLGQGPEFLIYFQGTGAADDSGLPNDRFFAVRPEGSVSTLKIQRTERGDSAVYLCASSLNSRGGGETQYFGPGTRLLVL.

The chain employs TRBV7-9 and TRBJ2-7; D is possibly TRBD2 (5 bases). This CDR3 comprises 17 residues. Germline V CDR1 and CDR2: SEHNR, FQNEAQ (reference sequence). V lost 5 bases and J 5 bases, leaving 25 bases between the germline ends. CDR3 sequence: CASSQRRATTLGDEQYF. CDR3 coding DNA: TGTGCCAGCAGCCAGCGCCGAGCGACCACCCTCGGGGACGAGCAGTACTTC.

The chain couples TRBV11-3 to TRBJ2-1; 8 bases fit TRBD1. V shed 0 bases, J shed 8 bases, and the junction held 6 bases outside the gene matches. CDR1 SGHNT and CDR2 YENEEA come from the germline V gene. The CDR3 sequence is 15 residues long. The CDR3 here is CASSLDGKQGDEQFF. In DNA, the CDR3 is TGTGCCAGCAGCTTAGATGGGAAACAGGGGGATGAGCAGTTCTTC. Drawing the rest from reference TRBV11-3 and TRBJ2-1, the complete variable domain is EAGVVQSPRYKIIEKKQPVAFWCNPISGHNTLYWYLQNLGQGPELLIRYENEEAVDDSQLPKDRFSAERLKGVDSTLKIQPAELGDSAVYLCASSLDGKQGDEQFFGPGTRLTVL.

The chain joins TRBV19 to TRBJ1-2; TRBD1 agrees at 7 bases. The CDR3 is 13 residues long. V trimming: 3 bases; J trimming: 7 bases; junction bases outside the gene matches: 5. CDR1 LNHDA and CDR2 SQIVND come from the germline V gene (reference sequence). The CDR3 reads CASSIGGGGGYTF. The CDR3 DNA sequence: TGTGCCAGTAGTATCGGAGGGGGCGGTGGCTACACCTTC.

The chain joins TRBV30 to TRBJ2-1, with 10 bases that match TRBD1. This CDR3 has 20 amino acids. V gave up 5 bases and J gave up 4 bases; unmatched junction bases: 23. In germline, CDR1 is GTSNPN, CDR2 SVGIG (reference sequence). CDR3 amino acids: CAWGLPGQGSPGRRYNEQFF. CDR3 DNA: TGTGCCTGGGGGTTGCCGGGACAGGGGTCTCCTGGGCGGAGGTACAATGAGCAGTTCTTC.

The chain combines TRBV7-2 with TRBJ2-1, with 10 bases fitting TRBD2. The CDR3 extends over 15 amino acids. Germline V gene data show CDR1 as SGHTA and CDR2 as FQGNSA. J gave up 7 bases and V 4 bases, and 7 bases lay outside the gene matches. In DNA, the CDR3 is TGTGCCAGCAGCTCCATTAGCGGGGGGTTAAATGAGCAGTTCTTC. Translating gives CASSSISGGLNEQFF. Filled out from reference TRBV7-2 and TRBJ2-1, the complete variable domain reads GAGVSQSPSNKVTEKGKDVELRCDPISGHTALYWYRQSLGQGLEFLIYFQGNSAPDKSGLPSDRFSAERTGGSVSTLTIQRTQQEDSAVYLCASSSISGGLNEQFFGPGTRLTVL.

This chain links TRBV5-4 with TRBJ2-3, with TRBD2 identical over 15 bases. From germline, CDR1 is SGHNT and CDR2 YYREEE (reference sequence). The CDR3 is 18 amino acids. Trimming took 4 bases from V and 2 from J; bases not matched to a gene: 8. This CDR3 is CASSPLGLAGGLTDTQYF. Here the CDR3 DNA reads TGTGCCAGCAGCCCGTTGGGACTAGCGGGGGGCCTCACAGATACGCAGTATTTT.

This rearrangement joins TRBV19 to TRBJ2-7; D unclear. The CDR3 contains 11 residues. Germline assignment: CDR1 LNHDA and CDR2 SQIVND (reference sequence). V gave up 3 bases and J gave up 6 bases, with 6 bases separating them. The DNA for the CDR3 is TGTGCCAGTAGTATTGGCCTCGAGCAGTACTTC. This translates into CASSIGLEQYF.

In this sample, this clone turned up once. The chain carries TRBV5-1 and TRBJ1-1; no clear D gene. This CDR3 comprises 15 residues. Trimming removed 0 bases at V and 4 bases at J, with 13 bases between. Looked up from germline, CDR1 is SGHRS and CDR2 is YFSETQ. CDR3 sequence: CASSLGGGRSTEAFF. The CDR3 coding sequence is TGCGCCAGCAGCTTGGGTGGAGGGAGGAGCACTGAAGCTTTCTTT.

The gene calls are TRBV6-5 and TRBJ1-5; D is uncertain. The CDR3 covers 14 residues. CDR1 is MNHEY, CDR2 SVGAGI, per germline. V lost 1 base and J lost 7, with 11 bases in between. This CDR3 reads CASSYLAGSQPQHF. The DNA of the CDR3 is TGTGCCAGCAGTTACTTAGCGGGCAGCCAGCCCCAGCATTTT.

V is TRBV4-2 and J is TRBJ2-7; 10 bases are shared with TRBD2. Germline V gene data show CDR1 as LGHNA and CDR2 as YNFKEQ. The CDR3 runs to 14 residues. V dropped 4 bases and J dropped 4; count of bases not matched to a gene: 4. The CDR3 DNA is TGTGCCAGCAGCCCGAGCGGGGGGGGGTACGAGCAGTACTTC. Its protein product is CASSPSGGGYEQYF.

This clone was recorded only once. This chain connects TRBV19 to TRBJ1-5; the match to TRBD1 covers 8 bases. This CDR3 has 14 amino acids. CDR1 is LNHDA and CDR2 is SQIVND in the germline V gene (reference sequence). The V segment lost 5 bases and the J segment 2 bases; nucleotides outside the gene matches: 2. The CDR3 DNA follows: TGTGCCAGTAGTGTGACAGGGGGCAATCAGCCCCAGCATTTT. This codes for CASSVTGGNQPQHF.

The sample holds a few counts of this clone. The CDR3 sequence: CASTRTASSYEQYF. In nucleotides, the CDR3 is TGTGCCAGCACCCGGACAGCAAGCTCCTACGAGCAGTACTTC. V usage is TRBV6-6 and J usage is TRBJ2-7; possibly TRBD1 for D (6 bases). The CDR3 contains 14 residues. V was clipped by 7 bases and J by 0 bases, with 13 bases between them. Germline values: CDR1 MNHNY, CDR2 SVGAGI (reference sequence).

The genes are TRBV7-9 and TRBJ2-3, with unresolved D. The CDR3 consists of 14 residues. V gave up 5 bases and J gave up 0 bases, with 9 bases separating them. Germline V gives CDR1 SEHNR, CDR2 FQNEAQ (reference sequence). This CDR3 is CASSATGSTDTQYF. Written as DNA, the CDR3 is TGTGCCAGCAGCGCGACGGGTAGCACAGATACGCAGTATTTT.

The chain recombines TRBV6-1 with TRBJ1-3; D is unresolved. CDR1 and CDR2 (germline): MNHNS, SASEGT. The V gene lost 8 bases and the J gene lost 0 bases, with 8 bases spanning the gap. CDR3 length: 13 amino acids. This CDR3 reads CASPPLSGNTIYF. DNA for the CDR3: TGTGCCAGCCCCCCCCTCTCTGGAAACACCATATATTTT.

V is TRBV4-1 and J is TRBJ1-1; 9 nucleotides line up with TRBD1. The CDR3 has 14 residues. The germline gives CDR1 MGHRA, CDR2 YSYEKL. J was trimmed by 6 bases and V by 6 bases; bases with no gene match: 8. CDR3 coding DNA: TGCGCCAGCAGTCAGACAGGGGGGAGGGCTGAAGCTTTCTTT. Its translation is CASSQTGGRAEAFF.

This chain links TRBV6-6 with TRBJ2-3; D might be TRBD1 (6 bases). The CDR3 has 14 amino acids. Germline CDR1 is MNHNY and CDR2 is SVGAGI (reference sequence). V was pared by 2 bases and J by 7 bases, with 13 bases between. The CDR3 DNA sequence: TGTGCCAGCAGTTACAACAGGGTAATGAATACGCAGTATTTT. Protein product: CASSYNRVMNTQYF.

About this clone: A read error likely explains this, since a far larger clone differs by one base. This chain connects TRBV7-8 to TRBJ2-5; 12 bases line up with TRBD2. The CDR3 has 18 amino acids. Germline values: CDR1 SGHVS, CDR2 FQNEAQ. V trimming: 5 bases; J trimming: 7 bases; junction bases outside the gene matches: 17. For the CDR3, the DNA is TGTGCCAGCAGCCAAGAGGGTACTAGCGGGGGGATTACGGGGACCCAGTACTTC. Protein product: CASSQEGTSGGITGTQYF.

By sample share, this clone is medium-sized (0.01 to 0.1%). The rearrangement links TRBV5-1 to TRBJ1-6; D remains ambiguous. Trimming pared 5 bases from V and 0 bases from J, leaving 18 bases between. There are 18 residues in the CDR3. Looked up from germline, CDR1 is SGHRS and CDR2 is YFSETQ. The CDR3 loop reads CASRERQLFSSYNSPLHF. Written as DNA, the CDR3 is TGCGCCAGCAGGGAGCGGCAACTTTTTAGCTCCTATAATTCACCCCTCCACTTT.

This clone showed up just a few times. This chain connects TRBV5-1 to TRBJ1-4, with 11 bases identical to TRBD1. This CDR3 is built from 16 residues. V was pared by 0 bases and J by 5 bases, with 3 bases of the junction left unmatched. CDR1 SGHRS and CDR2 YFSETQ come from the germline V gene. The CDR3 loop is CASSLAGTGGNEKLFF. The CDR3 nucleotides read TGCGCCAGCAGCTTGGCGGGGACAGGGGGAAATGAAAAACTGTTTTTT.

This chain uses TRBV9 with TRBJ1-1; D not certain. Germline CDR1 is SGDLS and CDR2 is YYNGEE. The CDR3 totals 13 residues. Trimming left V 2 bases short and J 1 base short, with 6 bases between. The chain's CDR3 is CASSVFGNTEAFF. CDR3 nucleotide sequence: TGTGCCAGCAGCGTTTTCGGGAACACTGAAGCTTTCTTT.